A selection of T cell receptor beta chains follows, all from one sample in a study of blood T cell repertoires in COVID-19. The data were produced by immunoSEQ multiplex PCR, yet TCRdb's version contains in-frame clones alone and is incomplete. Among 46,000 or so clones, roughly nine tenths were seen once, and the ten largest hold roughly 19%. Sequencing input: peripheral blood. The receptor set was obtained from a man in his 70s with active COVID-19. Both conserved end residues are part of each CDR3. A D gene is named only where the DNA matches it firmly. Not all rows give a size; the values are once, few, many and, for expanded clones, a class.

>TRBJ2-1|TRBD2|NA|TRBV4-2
TGTGCCAGCAGCCAAGAAGCTAGCGGGAGGGCATACAATGAGCAGTTCTTC
CASSQEASGRAYNEQFF
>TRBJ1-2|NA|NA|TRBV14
TGTGCCAGCAGCCTCGACAGAAACTATGGCTACACCTTC
CASSLDRNYGYTF
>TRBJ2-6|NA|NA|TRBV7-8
TGTGCCAGCAGCTCCCTGGGGGCCGGGGCCAACGTCCTGACTTTC
CASSSLGAGANVLTF
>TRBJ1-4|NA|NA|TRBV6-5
TGTGCCAGCAGTACCCAGGGACAAAGGAATGAAAAACTGTTTTTT
CASSTQGQRNEKLFF
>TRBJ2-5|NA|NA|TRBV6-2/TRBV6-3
TGTGCCAGCAGTTACCGTCGGGAGACCCAGTACTTC
CASSYRRETQYF
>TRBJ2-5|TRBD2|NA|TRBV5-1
TGCGCCAGCAGCCCCAGCCGCGGGGGTCGGGAGACCCAGTACTTC
CASSPSRGGRETQYF
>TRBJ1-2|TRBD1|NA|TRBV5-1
TGCGCCAGCAGCTTGGCGACAGGGGGTAGCGGCTACACCTTC
CASSLATGGSGYTF
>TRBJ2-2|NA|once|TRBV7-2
TGTGCCAGCAGCTTAATTGGCCGTCGTAGGGGAAGGAACACCGGGGAGCTGTTTTTT
CASSLIGRRRGRNTGELFF
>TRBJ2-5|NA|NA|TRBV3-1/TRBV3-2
TGTGCCAGCAGCAACAGGCGAGAGACCCAGTACTTC
CASSNRRETQYF
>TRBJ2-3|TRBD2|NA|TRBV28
TGTGCCAGCAGCCATACGGGACTAGCCCCTGGGGCAGATACGCAGTATTTT
CASSHTGLAPGADTQYF
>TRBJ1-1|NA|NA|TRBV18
TGTGCCAGCTCGGTGAGAATGAGGAGCCAAGACACTGAAGCTTTCTTT
CASSVRMRSQDTEAFF
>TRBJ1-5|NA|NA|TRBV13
TGTGCCAGCAGCTTTCGTTATCAGCCCCAGCATTTT
CASSFRYQPQHF
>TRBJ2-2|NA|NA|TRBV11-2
TGTGCCAGCAGCCTGGCTCTAGCTTACACCGGGGAGCTGTTTTTT
CASSLALAYTGELFF
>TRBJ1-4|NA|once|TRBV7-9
TGTGCCAGCAGCTTAGAACAGAATGAAAAACTGTTTTTT
CASSLEQNEKLFF